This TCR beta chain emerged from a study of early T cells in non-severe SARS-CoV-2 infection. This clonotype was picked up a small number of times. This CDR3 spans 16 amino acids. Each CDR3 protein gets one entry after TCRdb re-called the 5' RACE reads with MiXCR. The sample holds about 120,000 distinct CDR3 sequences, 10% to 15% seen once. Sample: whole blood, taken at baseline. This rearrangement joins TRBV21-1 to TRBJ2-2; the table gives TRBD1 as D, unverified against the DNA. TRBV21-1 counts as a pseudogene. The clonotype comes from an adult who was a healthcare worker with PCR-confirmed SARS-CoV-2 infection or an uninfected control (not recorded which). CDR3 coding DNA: TGTGCCAGCAGCGTAGACAGGGGGCTAGACACCGGGGAGCTGTTTTTT. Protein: CASSVDRGLDTGELFF.